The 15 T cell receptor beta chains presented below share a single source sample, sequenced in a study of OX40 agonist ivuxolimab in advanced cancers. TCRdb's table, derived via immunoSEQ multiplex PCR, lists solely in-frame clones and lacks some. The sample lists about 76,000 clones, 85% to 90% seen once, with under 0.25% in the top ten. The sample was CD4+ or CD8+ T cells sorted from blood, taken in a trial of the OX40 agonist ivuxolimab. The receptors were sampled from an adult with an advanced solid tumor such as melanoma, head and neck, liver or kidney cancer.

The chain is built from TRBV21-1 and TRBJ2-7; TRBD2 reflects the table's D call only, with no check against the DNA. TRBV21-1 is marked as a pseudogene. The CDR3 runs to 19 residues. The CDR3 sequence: CASSKALFGTSGRSVEQYF. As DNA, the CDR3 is TGTGCCAGCAGCAAAGCGCTTTTCGGGACTAGCGGGAGGTCGGTTGAGCAGTACTTC.

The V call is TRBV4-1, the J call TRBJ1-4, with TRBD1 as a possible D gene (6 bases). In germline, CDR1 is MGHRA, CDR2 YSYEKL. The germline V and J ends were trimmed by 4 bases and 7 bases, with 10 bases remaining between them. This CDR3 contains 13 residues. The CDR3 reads CASSLTGGEKLFF. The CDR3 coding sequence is TGCGCCAGCAGCCTGACAGGTGGTGAAAAACTGTTTTTT.

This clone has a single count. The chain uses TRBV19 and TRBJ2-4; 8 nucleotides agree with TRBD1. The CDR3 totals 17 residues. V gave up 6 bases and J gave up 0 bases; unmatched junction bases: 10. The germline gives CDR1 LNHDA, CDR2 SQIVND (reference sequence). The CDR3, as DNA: TGTGCCAGTAGACCAGGACAGGGCCTGGTAGCCAAAAACATTCAGTACTTC. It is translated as CASRPGQGLVAKNIQYF.

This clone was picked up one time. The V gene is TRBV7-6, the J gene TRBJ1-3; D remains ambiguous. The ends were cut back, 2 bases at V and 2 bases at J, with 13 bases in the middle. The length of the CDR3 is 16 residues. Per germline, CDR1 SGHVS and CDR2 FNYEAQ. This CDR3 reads CASSLTVRSTGNTIYF. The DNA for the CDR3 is TGTGCCAGCAGCTTAACGGTTAGGTCCACTGGAAACACCATATATTTT.

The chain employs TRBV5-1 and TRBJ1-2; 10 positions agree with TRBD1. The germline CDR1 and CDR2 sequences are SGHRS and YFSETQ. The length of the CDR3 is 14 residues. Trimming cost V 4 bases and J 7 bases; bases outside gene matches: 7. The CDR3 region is CASSPGQGSGGYTF. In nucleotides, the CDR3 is TGCGCCAGCAGCCCGGGACAGGGGAGTGGTGGCTACACCTTC.

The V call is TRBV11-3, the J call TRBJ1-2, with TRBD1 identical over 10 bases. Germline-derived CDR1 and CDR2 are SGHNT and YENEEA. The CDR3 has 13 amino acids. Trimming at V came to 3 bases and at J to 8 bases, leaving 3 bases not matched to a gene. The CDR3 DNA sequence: TGTGCCAGCAGCTTTGACAGGGGGCGAGGCTACACCTTC. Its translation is CASSFDRGRGYTF.

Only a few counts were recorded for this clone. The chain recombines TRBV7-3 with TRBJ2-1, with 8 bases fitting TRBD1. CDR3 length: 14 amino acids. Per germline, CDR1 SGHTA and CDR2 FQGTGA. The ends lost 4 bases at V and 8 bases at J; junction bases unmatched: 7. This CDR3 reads CASSWTGTYDEQFF. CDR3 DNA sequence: TGTGCCAGCAGCTGGACAGGGACTTACGATGAGCAGTTCTTC.

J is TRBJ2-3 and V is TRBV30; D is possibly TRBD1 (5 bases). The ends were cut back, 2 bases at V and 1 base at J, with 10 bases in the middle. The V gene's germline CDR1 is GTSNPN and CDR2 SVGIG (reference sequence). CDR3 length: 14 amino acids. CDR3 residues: CAWSPPGRTDTQYF. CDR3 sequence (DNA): TGTGCCTGGAGTCCCCCAGGGCGCACAGATACGCAGTATTTT.

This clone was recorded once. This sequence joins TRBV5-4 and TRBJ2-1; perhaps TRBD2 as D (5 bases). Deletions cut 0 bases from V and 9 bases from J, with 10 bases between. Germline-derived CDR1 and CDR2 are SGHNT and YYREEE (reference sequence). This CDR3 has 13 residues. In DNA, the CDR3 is TGTGCCAGCAGCTTGGACCCCCGGGGTGAGCAGTTCTTC. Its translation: CASSLDPRGEQFF.

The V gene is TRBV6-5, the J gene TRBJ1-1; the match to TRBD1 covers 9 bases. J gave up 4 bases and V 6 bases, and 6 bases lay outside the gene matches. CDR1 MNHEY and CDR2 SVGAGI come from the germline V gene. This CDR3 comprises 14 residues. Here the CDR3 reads CASRPQGASTEAFF. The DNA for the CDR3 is TGTGCCAGCAGGCCACAGGGGGCGTCCACTGAAGCTTTCTTT.

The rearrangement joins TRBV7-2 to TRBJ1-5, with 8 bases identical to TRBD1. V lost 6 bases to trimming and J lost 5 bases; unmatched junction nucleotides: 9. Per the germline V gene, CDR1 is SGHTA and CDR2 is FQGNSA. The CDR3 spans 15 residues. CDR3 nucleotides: TGTGCCAGCAGTCCTAATCAGGGGGCGGATCAGCCCCAGCATTTT. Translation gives CASSPNQGADQPQHF.

The CDR3: CASGLVRGTGGGSWNGYTF. The CDR3 coding sequence is TGTGCTAGTGGTTTGGTCCGTGGGACAGGGGGAGGTAGTTGGAATGGCTACACCTTC. The genes are TRBV12-5 and TRBJ1-2; 11 nucleotides agree with TRBD1. The CDR3 is 19 residues long. The V gene's germline CDR1 is LGHNT and CDR2 FRNRAP. After removal of 0 bases from V and 6 bases from J, the junction contained 15 bases not matched to a gene.

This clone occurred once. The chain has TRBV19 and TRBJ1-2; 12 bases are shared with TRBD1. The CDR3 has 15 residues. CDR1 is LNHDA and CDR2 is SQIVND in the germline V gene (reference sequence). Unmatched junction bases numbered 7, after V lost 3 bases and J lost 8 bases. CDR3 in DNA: TGTGCCAGTAGTATTGATGGGACAGGGGGCTTCGGCTACACCTTC. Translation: CASSIDGTGGFGYTF.

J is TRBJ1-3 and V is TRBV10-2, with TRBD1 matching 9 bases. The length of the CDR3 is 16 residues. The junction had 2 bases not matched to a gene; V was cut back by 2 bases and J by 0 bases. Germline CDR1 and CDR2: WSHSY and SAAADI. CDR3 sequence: CASSEPGQGSGNTIYF. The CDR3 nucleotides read TGCGCCAGCAGTGAGCCGGGACAGGGCTCTGGAAACACCATATATTTT.

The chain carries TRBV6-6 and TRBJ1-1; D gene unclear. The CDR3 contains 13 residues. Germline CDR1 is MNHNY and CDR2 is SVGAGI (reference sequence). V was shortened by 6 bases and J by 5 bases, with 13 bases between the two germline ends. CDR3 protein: CASRPPQRTEAFF. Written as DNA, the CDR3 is TGTGCCAGCAGACCACCTCAGAGAACTGAAGCTTTCTTT.